This T cell receptor beta chain was recorded in a study of blood T cell repertoires in COVID-19. Assay used: immunoSEQ multiplex PCR; TCRdb lists only in-frame clones, some missing. The sample comprises 390,000 or so clones, more than 80% of which are singletons, and roughly 1.4% rests with the top ten. This clone occurred once. CDR3 length: 15 residues. Germline assignment: CDR1 SGHRS and CDR2 YFSETQ. The V end was cut by 4 bases, the J end by 2 bases, with 15 bases between. The sequence was collected from a woman in her 30s with active or convalescent COVID-19. Sequenced material: peripheral blood. The chain employs TRBV5-1 and TRBJ1-2, with D possibly matching TRBD1 (6 bases). CDR3 sequence (DNA): TGCGCCAGCAGCCTGATAAGGGGGACCAACTATGGCTACACCTTC. Amino acids: CASSLIRGTNYGYTF.